Sequencing of this TCR beta chain was carried out in a study of cytomegalovirus exposure and HLA in healthy donors. Study background: Unique TCRs from HLA-typed donors, 65 million to 85 million of them, were held in an early data release.

Study results and limitations: Analysis was performed later, and it showed HLA-associated TCR beta chains to be more clonally expanded than equally common others. Most sequenced TCRs were rare (though some public TCRs occurred in many donors).

Regarding this clone: Its matching antigen is unknown.

PCR primers comprised 60 Vbeta and 13 Jbeta primers. Here immunoSEQ multiplex PCR was the method, and the copy in TCRdb shows in-frame clones only, minus some. The repertoire includes some 140,000 clones, about 76% of them detected once, and around 7.2% sits in the top ten. With V trimmed by 5 bases and J by 6 bases, 4 bases remained unmatched. Per germline, CDR1 MNHEY and CDR2 SVGAGI. The CDR3 is 14 residues long. The J gene is TRBJ2-7, the V gene TRBV6-5, with 13 bases lining up with TRBD2. Sequencing used PBMCs. The origin of this receptor is a man younger than 40 in good health and CMV-seropositive. In DNA, the CDR3 is TGTGCCAGCAGTACTTGGACTAGCGGGAGCGAGCAGTACTTC. Protein product: CASSTWTSGSEQYF.